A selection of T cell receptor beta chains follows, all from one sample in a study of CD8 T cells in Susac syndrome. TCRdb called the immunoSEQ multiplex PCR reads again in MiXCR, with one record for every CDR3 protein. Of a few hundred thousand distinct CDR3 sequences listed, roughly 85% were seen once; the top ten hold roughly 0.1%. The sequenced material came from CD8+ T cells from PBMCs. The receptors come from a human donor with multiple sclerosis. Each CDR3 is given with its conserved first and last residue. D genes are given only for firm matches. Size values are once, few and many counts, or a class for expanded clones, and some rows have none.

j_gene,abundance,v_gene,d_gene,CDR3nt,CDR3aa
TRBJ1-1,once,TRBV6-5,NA,TGTGCCAGCAGTTACGCACAAATCACTGAAGCTTTCTTT,CASSYAQITEAFF
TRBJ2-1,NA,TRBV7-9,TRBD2,TGTGCCAGCAGCTCTCCGGGGGGGAGAGACCACAATGAGCAGTTCTTC,CASSSPGGRDHNEQFF
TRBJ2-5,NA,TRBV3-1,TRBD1,TGTGCCAGCAGCCCAAATGACAGGGTCGAGACCCAGTACTTC,CASSPNDRVETQYF
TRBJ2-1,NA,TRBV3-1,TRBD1,TGTGCCAGCAGCCAAAGACTGGGACAGGGATTTTACAATGAGCAGTTCTTC,CASSQRLGQGFYNEQFF
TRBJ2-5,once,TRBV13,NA,TGTGCCAGCAGCGGGACGGACAGAGAGACCCAGTACTTC,CASSGTDRETQYF
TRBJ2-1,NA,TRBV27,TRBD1,TGTGCCAGCAGCAAACAGGGGATCAATGAGCAGTTCTTC,CASSKQGINEQFF
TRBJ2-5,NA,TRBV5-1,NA,TGCGCCAGCAGCTTGAGGGACTTCCAAGAGACCCAGTACTTC,CASSLRDFQETQYF
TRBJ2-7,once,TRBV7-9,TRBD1,TGTGCCAGCAGTTCCAGGGACAGGGCTGGCGAGCAGTACTTC,CASSSRDRAGEQYF
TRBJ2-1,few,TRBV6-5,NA,TGTGCCAGCAGTTACTCTAACAATGAGCAGTTCTTC,CASSYSNNEQFF
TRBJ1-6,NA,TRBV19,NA,TGTGCCAGTAGTCTCGAGTATGCAGTCTCACCCCTCCACTTT,CASSLEYAVSPLHF
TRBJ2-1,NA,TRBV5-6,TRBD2,TGTGCCAGCAGCTTGGGAGCGGGAGGGTTAAATGAGCAGTTCTTC,CASSLGAGGLNEQFF
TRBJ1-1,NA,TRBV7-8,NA,TGTGCCAGCAGCTTAATCTCTGAAGCTTTCTTT,CASSLISEAFF
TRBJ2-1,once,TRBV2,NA,TGTGCCAGCAGTGATCGGGGGGCGGCCTTC,CASSDRGAAF
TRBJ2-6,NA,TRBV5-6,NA,TGTGCCAGCAGCTTGGAGTCGGACTCTGGGGCCAACGTCCTGACTTTC,CASSLESDSGANVLTF
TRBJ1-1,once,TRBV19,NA,TGTGCCAGTACCTTGACAGACCAGAACACGGAAGCTTTCTTT,CASTLTDQNTEAFF
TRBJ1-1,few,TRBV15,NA,TGTGCCACCAGCAGAGATATACTCGCGGGAGAAGGGGGTCCCGGCACTGAAGCTTTCTTT,CATSRDILAGEGGPGTEAFF
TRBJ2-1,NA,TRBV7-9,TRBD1,TGTGCCAGCAGCCAAGGACAGGGGGGGACCTACAATGAGCAGTTCTTC,CASSQGQGGTYNEQFF
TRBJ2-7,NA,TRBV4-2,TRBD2,TGTGCCAGCAGCCAAGATAGCCCGACTAGCCTCTACGAGCAGTACTTC,CASSQDSPTSLYEQYF
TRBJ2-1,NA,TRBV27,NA,TGTGCCAGCAGTTTATCGGGGGCCAACACCCAGTTCTTC,CASSLSGANTQFF
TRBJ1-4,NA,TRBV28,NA,TGTGCCAGCAGGAGACAGTGGGTAACTAATGAAAAACTGTTTTTT,CASRRQWVTNEKLFF
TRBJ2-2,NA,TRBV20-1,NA,TGCAGTGCTTTGGGGGCGAACACCGGGGAGCTGTTTTTT,CSALGANTGELFF
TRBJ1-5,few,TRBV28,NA,TGTGCCAGCAGCTCCGGACTTTATAGCAATCAGCCCCAGCATTTT,CASSSGLYSNQPQHF
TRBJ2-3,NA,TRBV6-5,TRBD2,TGTGCCAGCAGTTCCGTCGGGACTAGCGGGGGCCCAGATACGCAGTATTTT,CASSSVGTSGGPDTQYF
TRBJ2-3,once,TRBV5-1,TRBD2,TGCGCCAGCAGCTTTCCCGAGGACAGGAGCGTTGGGACTAGCGGGACCACAGATACGCAGTATTTT,CASSFPEDRSVGTSGTTDTQYF
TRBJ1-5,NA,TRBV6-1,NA,TGTGCCAGCACTCTAGGGCCAGGGGAATTTCAGCCCCAGCATTTT,CASTLGPGEFQPQHF
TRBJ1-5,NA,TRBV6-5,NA,TGTGCCAGCACCCCGGGGAGCAATCAGCCCCAGCATTTT,CASTPGSNQPQHF
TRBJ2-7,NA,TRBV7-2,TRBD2,TGTGCCAGCAGTGAACTTAGCGGGGGGGACTCCTACGAGCAGTACTTC,CASSELSGGDSYEQYF
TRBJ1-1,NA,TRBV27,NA,TGTGCCAGCAGTTTCAAGACCGGTCACACTGGAGCTTTCTTT,CASSFKTGHTGAFF
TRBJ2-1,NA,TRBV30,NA,TGTGCCTCCCAGGTGGGACTGAGCAATGAGCAGTTCTTC,CASQVGLSNEQFF
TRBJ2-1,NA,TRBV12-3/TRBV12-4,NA,TGTGCCAGCAGCGCCGGAGGGGTAGCCTACAATGAGCAGTTCTTC,CASSAGGVAYNEQFF
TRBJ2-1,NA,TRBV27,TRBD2,TGTGCCAGCAGTTTGACTAGCGGGAGGGCCGGGGAGCAGTTCTTC,CASSLTSGRAGEQFF
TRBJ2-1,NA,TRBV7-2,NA,TGTGCCAGCAGCTTCGTGAATTTTCCGGGACTTAAATACAATGAGCAGTTCTTC,CASSFVNFPGLKYNEQFF
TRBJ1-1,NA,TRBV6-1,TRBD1,TGTGCCAGCGGCCGGGACAGGGTTCCGGCGAACACTGAAGCTTTCTTT,CASGRDRVPANTEAFF
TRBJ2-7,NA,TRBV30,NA,TGTGCCTGGAGTGTAGACAGAAACTACGAGCAGTACTTC,CAWSVDRNYEQYF
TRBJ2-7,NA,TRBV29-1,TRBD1,TGCAGCGCCGAGGGGGACAGTGGCGAGCAGTACTTC,CSAEGDSGEQYF
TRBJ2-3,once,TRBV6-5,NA,TGTGCCAGCAGTTACTCGATCTATCCCACTTCAGCCGTAACAGATACGCAGTATTTT,CASSYSIYPTSAVTDTQYF
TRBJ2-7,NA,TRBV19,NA,TGTGCCAGTAGGATGACCGGCGACTACGAGCAGTACTTC,CASRMTGDYEQYF
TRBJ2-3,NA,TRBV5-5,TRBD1,TGTGCCAGCAGCACATGGACAGGGGGTCAAACAGATACGCAGTATTTT,CASSTWTGGQTDTQYF
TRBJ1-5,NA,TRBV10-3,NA,TGTGCCATCAGTGAGTCGTCCAACTCCAATCAGCCCCAGCATTTT,CAISESSNSNQPQHF
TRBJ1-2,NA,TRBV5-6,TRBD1,TGTGCCAGCAGCTTGGGACAGGGCTTGAGGGGTGGCTACACCTTC,CASSLGQGLRGGYTF
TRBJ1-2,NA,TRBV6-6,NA,TGTGCCAGCAGCTTGGGACCACGTAACTATGGCTACACCTTC,CASSLGPRNYGYTF
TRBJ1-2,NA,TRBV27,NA,TGTGCCAGCAGTTTATCGACTGGTAACTATGGCTACACCTTC,CASSLSTGNYGYTF
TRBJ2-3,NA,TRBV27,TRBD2,TGTGCCAGCAGTTCCCTTCCAGGACTAGCGGGGGGAGATACGCAGTATTTT,CASSSLPGLAGGDTQYF
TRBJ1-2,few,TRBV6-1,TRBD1,TGTGCCAGCAGCGGGACAGAAAGTGGCTACACCTTC,CASSGTESGYTF
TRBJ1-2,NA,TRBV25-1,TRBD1,TGTGCCAGCAGTGAATATTATCCCGTCACGGGACAGACCAACTATGGCTACACCTTC,CASSEYYPVTGQTNYGYTF
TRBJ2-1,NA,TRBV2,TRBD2,TGTGCCAGCAGTCCAGGGACTAGCGGGTTATGGAGTGAGCAGTTCTTC,CASSPGTSGLWSEQFF
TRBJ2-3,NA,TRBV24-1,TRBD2,TGTGCCACCAGTGCCAGCGGGGGGGCTATAGATACGCAGTATTTT,CATSASGGAIDTQYF
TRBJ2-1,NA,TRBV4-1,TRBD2,TGCGCCAGCAGCCAAGATGGGACTAGCTCTAATGAGCAGTTCTTC,CASSQDGTSSNEQFF
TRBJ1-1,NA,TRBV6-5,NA,TGTGCCAGCAGTTACTCGTTTGGTGAAGCTTTCTTT,CASSYSFGEAFF
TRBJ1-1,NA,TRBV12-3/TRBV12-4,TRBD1,TGTGCCAGCAGTCGCGGGACAGACACTGAAGCTTTCTTT,CASSRGTDTEAFF
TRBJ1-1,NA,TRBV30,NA,TGTGCCTGGAGTGTAGACGGGACAAACACTGAAGCTTTCTTT,CAWSVDGTNTEAFF
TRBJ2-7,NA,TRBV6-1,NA,TGTGCCAGCAGTGAAGCGAATACAGGGACCTACGAGCAGTACTTC,CASSEANTGTYEQYF
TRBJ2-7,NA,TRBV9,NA,TGTGCCAGCAGCCCGACGAGGGGGGGGGCCTACGAGCAGTACTTC,CASSPTRGGAYEQYF
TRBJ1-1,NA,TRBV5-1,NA,TGCGCCAGCAGCTTGGGGCTTTACATGTACACTGAAGCTTTCTTT,CASSLGLYMYTEAFF